The next 12 T cell receptor beta chains were all read from a single sample in a study of cytomegalovirus exposure and HLA in healthy donors. 13 Jbeta primers and 60 Vbeta primers were used for the PCR. Profiling relied on immunoSEQ multiplex PCR, and the TCRdb table lists in-frame clones only, not all of them. The sample has roughly 120,000 clones; around 75% are singletons. The sample comprised PBMCs. All receptors derive from a woman under 30 in good health and CMV-seronegative.

This clone was seen just once. This sequence joins TRBV7-9 and TRBJ1-2, with unresolved D. This CDR3 region has 14 residues. The V gene's germline CDR1 is SEHNR and CDR2 FQNEAQ (reference sequence). V lost 1 base and J 9 bases, leaving 15 bases between the germline ends. CDR3 protein: CASSLGARLPSYTF. CDR3 DNA sequence: TGTGCCAGCAGCTTAGGGGCCCGGCTTCCTAGCTACACCTTC.

Here the CDR3 DNA reads TGCGCCAGCAGCCAAGACAGGACAGGGTCCTGGGGCTACACCTTC. Amino acids: CASSQDRTGSWGYTF. The J gene is TRBJ1-2, the V gene TRBV4-1; the match to TRBD1 covers 8 bases. Germline V gene lookup returns CDR1 MGHRA and CDR2 YSYEKL. The CDR3 extends over 15 amino acids. V trimming: 0 bases; J trimming: 8 bases; junction bases outside the gene matches: 8.

The V call is TRBV18, the J call TRBJ2-3; D is unclear. The ends were cut back, 5 bases at V and 3 bases at J, with 3 bases in the middle. Looked up from germline, CDR1 is KGHSH and CDR2 is LQKENI. This CDR3 has 11 residues. Written as DNA, the CDR3 is TGTGCCAGCTCAGCGACAGATACGCAGTATTTT. This codes for CASSATDTQYF. Full variable domain (outside the CDR3, taken from reference TRBV18 and TRBJ2-3): NAGVMQNPRHLVRRRGQEARLRCSPMKGHSHVYWYRQLPEEGLKFMVYLQKENIIDESGMPKERFSAEFPKEGPSILRIQQVVRGDSAAYFCASSATDTQYFGPGTRLTVL.

V is TRBV5-1 and J is TRBJ1-4; 7 bases are a match to TRBD1. CDR1 is SGHRS and CDR2 is YFSETQ in the germline V gene. The junction had 9 bases not matched to a gene; V was cut back by 7 bases and J by 0 bases. CDR3 size: 16 residues. The DNA of the CDR3 is TGCGCCAGCCGGACAGGAATAGATGCAACTAATGAAAAACTGTTTTTT. Amino acids: CASRTGIDATNEKLFF.

This clone was observed once. The chain links TRBV6-5 to TRBJ1-5; tentatively, D is TRBD1 (5 bases). CDR1 is MNHEY and CDR2 is SVGAGI in the germline V gene. CDR3 length: 15 amino acids. Between the trimmed V and J ends, which lost 3 bases and 9 bases, there was a span of 18 bases. The CDR3 sequence: CASSYKSTVAGPQHF. CDR3 nucleotides: TGTGCCAGCAGTTATAAATCGACAGTGGCTGGGCCCCAGCATTTT.

A few counts support this clone. The chain carries TRBV4-1 and TRBJ2-3, with 8 bases that match TRBD2. CDR3 length equals 15 residues. Germline assignment: CDR1 MGHRA and CDR2 YSYEKL. V trimming: 0 bases; J trimming: 8 bases; junction bases outside the gene matches: 7. The CDR3 nucleotides read TGCGCCAGCAGCCAAGATCCGGGGGGGGTTGGTACGCAGTATTTT. Translated, it gives CASSQDPGGVGTQYF.

The rearrangement uses TRBV6-1 and TRBJ2-7; possible D gene TRBD1, 6 bases. The CDR3 is 14 amino acids. Trimming took 6 bases from V and 2 from J, leaving 14 bases between them. CDR1 and CDR2 (germline): MNHNS, SASEGT. CDR3 protein: CASRLGQKAYEQYF. The CDR3 DNA reads TGTGCCAGCAGGCTTGGACAGAAGGCCTACGAGCAGTACTTC.

The chain couples TRBV27 to TRBJ2-7; D not certain. This CDR3 is 13 amino acids long. From germline, CDR1 is MNHEY and CDR2 SMNVEV (reference sequence). The CDR3 sequence is CYPNLVLQYEQYF. DNA for the CDR3: TGTTACCCCAACCTAGTCCTTCAGTACGAGCAGTACTTC.

This chain connects TRBV30 to TRBJ1-2; the D is unclear. The V and J ends lost 3 bases and 10 bases respectively, with 15 bases between them. This CDR3 has 12 residues. Germline-derived CDR1 and CDR2 are GTSNPN and SVGIG (reference sequence). CDR3 sequence: CAWSFDLDPYTF. CDR3 nucleotides: TGTGCCTGGAGCTTCGACCTAGACCCCTACACCTTC.

This clone was observed a handful of times. The chain joins TRBV5-4 to TRBJ2-3; a possible D gene is TRBD1 (5 bases). CDR3 size: 15 residues. In germline, CDR1 is SGHNT, CDR2 YYREEE (reference sequence). V was shortened by 4 bases and J by 8 bases, with 20 bases between the two germline ends. This chain's CDR3 is CASSPRRQGEVTQYF. The CDR3 nucleotides are TGTGCCAGCAGCCCACGTAGGCAGGGCGAGGTTACGCAGTATTTT.

This clone was counted between two and nine times. The chain carries TRBV10-3 and TRBJ1-2; TRBD1 aligns across 9 bases. Germline-derived CDR1 and CDR2 are ENHRY and SYGVKD. J was trimmed by 7 bases and V by 3 bases; bases with no gene match: 9. The CDR3 sequence is 15 residues long. The CDR3 region is CAISERGTGMGGYTF. The CDR3 coding sequence is TGTGCCATCAGTGAAAGGGGGACAGGGATGGGTGGCTACACCTTC.

Points on this clone: This specimen includes other DNA sequences encoding the same CDR3. The V call is TRBV5-1, the J call TRBJ1-4, with a possible D match to TRBD1 (5 bases). The germline V gene has CDR1 SGHRS and CDR2 YFSETQ. The length of the CDR3 is 15 residues. V lost 1 base, J lost 0 bases, and 7 bases lay in between. DNA of the CDR3: TGCGCCAGCAGCTTGCAGGGTGCAACTAATGAAAAACTGTTTTTT. Amino acid sequence: CASSLQGATNEKLFF.